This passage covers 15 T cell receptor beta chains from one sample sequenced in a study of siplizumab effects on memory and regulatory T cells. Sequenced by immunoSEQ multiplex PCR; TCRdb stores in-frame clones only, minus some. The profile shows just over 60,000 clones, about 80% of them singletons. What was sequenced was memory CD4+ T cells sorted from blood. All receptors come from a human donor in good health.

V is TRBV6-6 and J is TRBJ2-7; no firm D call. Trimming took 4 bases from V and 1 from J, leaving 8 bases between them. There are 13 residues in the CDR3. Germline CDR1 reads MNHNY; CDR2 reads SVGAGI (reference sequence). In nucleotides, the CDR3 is TGTGCCAGCAGTTTCACGATATCCTACGAGCAGTACTTC. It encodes CASSFTISYEQYF.

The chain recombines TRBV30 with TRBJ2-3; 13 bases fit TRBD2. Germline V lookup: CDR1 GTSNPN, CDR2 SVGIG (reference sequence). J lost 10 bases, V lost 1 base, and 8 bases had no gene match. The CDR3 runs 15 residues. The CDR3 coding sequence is TGTGCCTGGAGTGGAACTAGCGGGGGGGCGACGGCGCAGTATTTT. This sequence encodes CAWSGTSGGATAQYF. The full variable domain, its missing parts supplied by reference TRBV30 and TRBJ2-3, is SQTIHQWPATLVQPVGSPLSLECTVEGTSNPNLYWYRQAAGRGLQLLFYSVGIGQISSEVPQNLSASRPQDRQFILSSKKLLLSDSGFYLCAWSGTSGGATAQYFGPGTRLTVL.

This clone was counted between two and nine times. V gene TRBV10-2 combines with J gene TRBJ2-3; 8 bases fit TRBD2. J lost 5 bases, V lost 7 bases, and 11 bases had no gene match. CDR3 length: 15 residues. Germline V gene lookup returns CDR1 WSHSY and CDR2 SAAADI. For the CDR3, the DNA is TGCGCCAGCATAAGAACGGGGGGGCAAGGAGATACGCAGTATTTT. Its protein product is CASIRTGGQGDTQYF.

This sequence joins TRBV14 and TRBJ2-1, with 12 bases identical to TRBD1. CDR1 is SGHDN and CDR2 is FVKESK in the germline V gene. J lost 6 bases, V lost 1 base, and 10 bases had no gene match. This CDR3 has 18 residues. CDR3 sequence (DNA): TGTGCCAGCAGCCAAGGCGCCTTCTGGGACAGGGGGCTCAATGAGCAGTTCTTC. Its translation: CASSQGAFWDRGLNEQFF.

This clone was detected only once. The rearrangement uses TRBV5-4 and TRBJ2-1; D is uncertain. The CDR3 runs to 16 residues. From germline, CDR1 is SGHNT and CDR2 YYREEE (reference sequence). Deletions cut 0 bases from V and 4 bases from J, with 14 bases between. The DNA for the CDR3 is TGTGCCAGCAGCTTGGCAGGTAGCCAACCTTACAATGAGCAGTTCTTC. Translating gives CASSLAGSQPYNEQFF.

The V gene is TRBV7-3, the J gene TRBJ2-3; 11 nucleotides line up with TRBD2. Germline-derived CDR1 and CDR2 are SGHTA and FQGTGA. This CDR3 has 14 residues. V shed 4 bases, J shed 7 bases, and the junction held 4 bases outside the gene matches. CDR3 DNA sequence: TGTGCCAGCAGCTCCACTAGCGGGGGCCATACGCAGTATTTT. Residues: CASSSTSGGHTQYF.

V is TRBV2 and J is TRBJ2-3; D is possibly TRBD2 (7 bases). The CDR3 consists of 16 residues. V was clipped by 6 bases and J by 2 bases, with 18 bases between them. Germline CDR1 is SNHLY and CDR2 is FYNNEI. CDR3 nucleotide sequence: TGTGCCAGCAGGACTAAGGGGGGGGCCCTCACAGATACGCAGTATTTT. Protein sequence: CASRTKGGALTDTQYF.

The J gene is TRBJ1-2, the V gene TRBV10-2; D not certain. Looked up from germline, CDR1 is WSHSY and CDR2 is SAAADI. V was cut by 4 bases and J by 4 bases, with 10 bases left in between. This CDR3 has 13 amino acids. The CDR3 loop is CASSAVGVYGYTF. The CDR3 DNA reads TGCGCCAGCAGTGCAGTAGGCGTCTATGGCTACACCTTC.

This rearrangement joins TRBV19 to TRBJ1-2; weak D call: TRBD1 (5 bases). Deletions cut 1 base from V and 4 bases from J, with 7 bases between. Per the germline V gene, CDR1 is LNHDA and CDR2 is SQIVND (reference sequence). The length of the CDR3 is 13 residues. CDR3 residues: CASSIGRVYGYTF. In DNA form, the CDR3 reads TGTGCCAGTAGTATAGGCAGGGTCTATGGCTACACCTTC.

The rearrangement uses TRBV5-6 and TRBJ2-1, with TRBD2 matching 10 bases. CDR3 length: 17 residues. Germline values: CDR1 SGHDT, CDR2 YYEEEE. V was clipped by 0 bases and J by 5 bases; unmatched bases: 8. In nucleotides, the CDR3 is TGTGCCAGCAGCTTGGCCCGCCTAGCGGGGGATAACAATGAGCAGTTCTTC. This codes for CASSLARLAGDNNEQFF.

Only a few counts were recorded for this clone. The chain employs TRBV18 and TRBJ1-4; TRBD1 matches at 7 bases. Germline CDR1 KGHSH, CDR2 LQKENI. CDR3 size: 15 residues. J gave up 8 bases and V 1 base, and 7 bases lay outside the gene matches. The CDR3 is CASSPQRQGGEKLFF. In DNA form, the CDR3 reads TGTGCCAGCTCACCACAGCGACAGGGAGGGGAAAAACTGTTTTTT.

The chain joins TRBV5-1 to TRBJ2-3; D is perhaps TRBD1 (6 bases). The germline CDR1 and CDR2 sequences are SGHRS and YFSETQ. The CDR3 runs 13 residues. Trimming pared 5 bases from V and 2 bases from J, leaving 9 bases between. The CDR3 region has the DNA TGCGCCAGCAGGGCAGGGGTCACAGATACGCAGTATTTT. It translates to CASRAGVTDTQYF.

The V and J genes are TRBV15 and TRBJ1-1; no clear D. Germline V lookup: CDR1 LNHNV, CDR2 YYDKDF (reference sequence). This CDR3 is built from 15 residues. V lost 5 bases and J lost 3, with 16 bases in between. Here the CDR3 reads CATSLGRAGDTEAFF. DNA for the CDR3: TGTGCCACCAGCTTAGGACGGGCGGGAGACACTGAAGCTTTCTTT.

This chain's CDR3 is CASSLQGSRDTEAFF. The CDR3 region has the DNA TGTGCCAGCAGTCTTCAGGGAAGCCGCGACACTGAAGCTTTCTTT. V is TRBV11-2 and J is TRBJ1-1; maybe TRBD1 (5 bases). The CDR3 length is 15 residues. Per germline, CDR1 SGHAT and CDR2 FQNNGV. Trimming left V 6 bases short and J 3 bases short, with 17 bases between. Full variable domain (outside the CDR3, taken from reference TRBV11-2 and TRBJ1-1): EAGVAQSPRYKIIEKRQSVAFWCNPISGHATLYWYQQILGQGPKLLIQFQNNGVVDDSQLPKDRFSAERLKGVDSTLKIQPAKLEDSAVYLCASSLQGSRDTEAFFGQGTRLTVV.

The CDR3 nucleotides read TGTGCCAGCAGGTTGGGGGGATTCACGCGTTATCGCTACGAGCAGTACTTC. Translation gives CASRLGGFTRYRYEQYF. V is TRBV14 and J is TRBJ2-7, with D perhaps matching TRBD2 (6 bases). There are 17 residues in the CDR3. Per the germline V gene, CDR1 is SGHDN and CDR2 is FVKESK. V dropped 6 bases and J dropped 3 bases, with 24 bases sitting between them.